Listed here are 4 T cell receptor beta chains from one sample, sequenced in a study of spatial heterogeneity in lung cancer. TCRdb processed the 5' RACE reads anew with MiXCR; each CDR3 protein has one entry. This table holds tens of thousands of distinct CDR3 sequences, 15% to 20% found once. Stated time point: blood at routine non-recurrence follow-up after resection. Sequenced here: PBMCs, sampled at follow-up. The source is a male donor with early-stage non-small cell lung cancer.

This clonotype was counted between two and nine times. This sequence joins TRBV12-3 or TRBV12-4 and TRBJ1-3; possibly TRBD1 for D (6 bases). Trimming pared 6 bases from V and 1 base from J, leaving 10 bases between. The CDR3 has 14 amino acids. CDR3 DNA: TGTGCCAGCAGGACCACAGGGTCTGGAAACACCATATATTTT. This encodes CASRTTGSGNTIYF.

This clonotype has a count of ten or more. The chain uses TRBV6-5 and TRBJ2-1, with no clear D. V dropped 4 bases and J dropped 4 bases, with 8 bases sitting between them. CDR3 size: 13 residues. Germline CDR1 MNHEY, CDR2 SVGAGI. CDR3: CASSSGLYNEQFF. CDR3 coding DNA: TGTGCCAGCAGTTCCGGCCTTTACAATGAGCAGTTCTTC.

In this sample, this clonotype is medium-sized. This sequence joins TRBV20-1 and TRBJ2-7, with D hard to call. Per germline, CDR1 DFQATT and CDR2 SNEGSKA (reference sequence). Trimming cost V 1 base and J 5 bases, with 12 bases left between them. The CDR3 is 13 residues long. The CDR3 sequence: CSARGIAGHEQYV. In DNA form, the CDR3 reads TGCAGTGCTAGAGGCATAGCTGGCCACGAGCAGTACGTC.

This chain connects TRBV4-3 to TRBJ1-1, with D uncertain. This CDR3 has 14 amino acids. Germline V gene lookup returns CDR1 LGHNA and CDR2 YSLEER. V shed 0 bases and J shed 1 base, with 6 bases lying between them. The CDR3 DNA is TGCGCCAGCAGCCAAGATGGCAGGAACACTGAAGCTTTCTTT. It is translated as CASSQDGRNTEAFF.